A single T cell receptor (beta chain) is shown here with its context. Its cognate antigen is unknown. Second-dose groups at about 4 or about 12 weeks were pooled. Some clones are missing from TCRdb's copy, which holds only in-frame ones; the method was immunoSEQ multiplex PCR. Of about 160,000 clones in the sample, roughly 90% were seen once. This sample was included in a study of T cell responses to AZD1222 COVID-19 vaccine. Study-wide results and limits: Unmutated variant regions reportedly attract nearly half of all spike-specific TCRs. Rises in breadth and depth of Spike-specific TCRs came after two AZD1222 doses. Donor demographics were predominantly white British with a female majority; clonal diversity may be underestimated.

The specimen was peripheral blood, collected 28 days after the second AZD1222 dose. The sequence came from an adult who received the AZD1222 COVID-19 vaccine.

The CDR3 DNA reads TGTGCCAGCAGTTTAAGGCGTGGCTACACCTTC. Translating gives CASSLRRGYTF. The chain uses TRBV28 and TRBJ1-2; D not certain. V was shortened by 2 bases and J by 7 bases, with 5 bases between the two germline ends. CDR1 MDHEN and CDR2 SYDVKM come from the germline V gene. CDR3 size: 11 residues.